This T cell receptor beta chain derives from a study of blood T cell repertoires in COVID-19. Turning to the study itself: Donors in the United States, Italy and Spain gave samples during acute or convalescent COVID-19. T cells, B-cell-depleted T cells, or PBMCs provided the cDNA or gDNA that served as material.

The CDR3 runs 14 residues. Trimming removed 2 bases from V and 5 bases from J, with 10 bases in between. Germline assignment: CDR1 SGHKS and CDR2 YYEKEE (reference sequence). In the authors' methods: Reference gene primers were amplified, and this amplification served to estimate nucleated cell counts. Sequenced by immunoSEQ multiplex PCR; TCRdb stores in-frame clones only, minus some. V and J calls and clone size are copied from that table; D and trimming were computed from the DNA. The sample has 200,000 to 300,000 clones, 84% seen once. The chain joins TRBV5-5 to TRBJ1-4; no clear D. The sequenced sample consisted of peripheral blood. This receptor was obtained from a middle-aged man who had recovered from COVID-19. The chain's CDR3 is CASSLSEQNEKLFF. The DNA of the CDR3 is TGTGCCAGCAGCTTAAGCGAGCAGAATGAAAAACTGTTTTTT. Drawing the rest from reference TRBV5-5 and TRBJ1-4, the complete variable domain is DAGVTQSPTHLIKTRGQQVTLRCSPISGHKSVSWYQQVLGQGPQFIFQYYEKEERGRGNFPDRFSARQFPNYSSELNVNALLLGDSALYLCASSLSEQNEKLFFGSGTQLSVL.